Below are 32 T cell receptor beta chains sequenced from a single sample in a study of OX40 agonist ivuxolimab in advanced cancers. Sequenced by immunoSEQ multiplex PCR; TCRdb stores in-frame clones only, minus some. The repertoire holds 15,000 to 25,000 clones, with about 83% as singletons. The material sequenced was CD4+ or CD8+ T cells sorted from blood, taken in a trial of the OX40 agonist ivuxolimab. These receptors were taken from an adult with an advanced solid tumor such as melanoma, head and neck, liver or kidney cancer.

The chain recombines TRBV29-1 with TRBJ1-1; D is perhaps TRBD1 (5 bases). CDR3 length: 12 residues. In germline, CDR1 is SQVTM, CDR2 ANQGSEA. The ends were cut back, 6 bases at V and 4 bases at J, with 12 bases in the middle. The CDR3 region is CSVASGFTEAFF. CDR3 nucleotide sequence: TGCAGCGTGGCTTCAGGGTTCACTGAAGCTTTCTTT.

This clone was observed a single time. This chain connects TRBV7-9 to TRBJ2-7; D is tentatively TRBD1 or TRBD2 (5 bases each). Germline V gene sequence: CDR1 SEHNR, CDR2 FQNEAQ (reference sequence). Trimming shortened V by 5 bases and J by 3 bases, and 17 bases separated the two germline ends. The CDR3 consists of 15 residues. The CDR3 protein is CASSPPGRGHYEQYF. CDR3 coding DNA: TGTGCCAGCAGCCCACCCGGCCGGGGCCACTACGAGCAGTACTTC.

This chain connects TRBV13 to TRBJ1-5; no firm D call. Germline V CDR1 and CDR2: PRHDT, FYEKMQ (reference sequence). Trimming took 5 bases from V and 2 from J, leaving 22 bases between them. The length of the CDR3 is 18 residues. CDR3 nucleotides: TGTGCCAGCAGCCAAACTCGGAACCCAGATGGCGGCAATCAGCCCCAGCATTTT. Protein sequence: CASSQTRNPDGGNQPQHF.

Concerning this clone itself: Other DNA sequences in this specimen translate into the identical CDR3. The chain employs TRBV30 and TRBJ2-2; D is perhaps TRBD1 (7 bases). There are 16 residues in the CDR3. Between the trimmed V and J ends, which lost 6 bases and 6 bases, there was a span of 23 bases. Looked up from germline, CDR1 is GTSNPN and CDR2 is SVGIG (reference sequence). CDR3 loop: CACPGGGPRPPGELFF. CDR3 bases: TGTGCCTGTCCAGGGGGAGGACCTCGGCCCCCCGGGGAGCTGTTTTTT. Full variable domain (outside the CDR3, taken from reference TRBV30 and TRBJ2-2): SQTIHQWPATLVQPVGSPLSLECTVEGTSNPNLYWYRQAAGRGLQLLFYSVGIGQISSEVPQNLSASRPQDRQFILSSKKLLLSDSGFYLCACPGGGPRPPGELFFGEGSRLTVL.

This clone came up once. The chain links TRBV7-9 to TRBJ2-1; perhaps TRBD1 as D (5 bases). Trimming shortened V by 3 bases and J by 4 bases, and 16 bases separated the two germline ends. Germline V CDR1 and CDR2: SEHNR, FQNEAQ (reference sequence). The CDR3 extends over 16 amino acids. CDR3 coding DNA: TGTGCCAGCAGCTTGGCGCAGGGTAGTGGTTACAATGAGCAGTTCTTC. Translating gives CASSLAQGSGYNEQFF.

The chain links TRBV7-9 to TRBJ1-2; D may be TRBD1 (6 bases). CDR3 length: 17 residues. Germline loops: CDR1 SEHNR, CDR2 FQNEAQ (reference sequence). The ends were cut back, 5 bases at V and 4 bases at J, with 23 bases in the middle. DNA of the CDR3: TGTGCCAGCAGCCCGATATGGTTAAGGGCAGGGGTCTATGGCTACACCTTC. This gives the protein CASSPIWLRAGVYGYTF.

The chain carries TRBV7-9 and TRBJ2-5; a weak D match, TRBD1 (5 bases). Trimming cost V 0 bases and J 1 base, with 15 bases left between them. The CDR3 is 17 amino acids. Germline lookup yields CDR1 SEHNR and CDR2 FQNEAQ (reference sequence). The CDR3, as DNA: TGTGCCAGCAGCTTAGCACTCGGACACCGCCTCCAAGAGACCCAGTACTTC. Protein product: CASSLALGHRLQETQYF. Supplemented by reference TRBV7-9 and TRBJ2-5, the full variable domain reads DTGVSQNPRHKITKRGQNVTFRCDPISEHNRLYWYRQTLGQGPEFLTYFQNEAQLEKSRLLSDRFSAERPKGSFSTLEIQRTEQGDSAMYLCASSLALGHRLQETQYFGPGTRLLVL.

The gene calls are TRBV9 and TRBJ1-1, with D tentatively TRBD1 (5 bases). Germline lookup yields CDR1 SGDLS and CDR2 YYNGEE. CDR3 length: 16 amino acids. V was cut by 3 bases and J by 1 base, with 16 bases left in between. In DNA, the CDR3 is TGTGCCAGCAGCGCCTACCTCGGACAACCGAACACTGAAGCTTTCTTT. Translation: CASSAYLGQPNTEAFF.

This rearrangement joins TRBV6-6 to TRBJ1-5; D unclear. V was cut by 2 bases and J by 7 bases, with 12 bases left in between. Germline loops: CDR1 MNHNY, CDR2 SVGAGI (reference sequence). This CDR3 comprises 14 residues. The CDR3 DNA reads as TGTGCCAGCAGTTACGAGGAGGGTACACAGCCCCAGCATTTT. Amino acid sequence: CASSYEEGTQPQHF.

This clone was observed a single time. V and J are TRBV9 and TRBJ2-2, with D perhaps assigned TRBD1 or TRBD2 (6 bases each). The germline V and J ends were trimmed by 3 bases and 6 bases, with 18 bases remaining between them. The CDR3 length is 16 residues. The germline V gene encodes CDR1 SGDLS and CDR2 YYNGEE. CDR3 sequence (DNA): TGTGCCAGCAGCGCGCCGGAACAGGGAGGTGCCGGGGAGCTGTTTTTT. Translated: CASSAPEQGGAGELFF.

The V and J genes are TRBV4-1 and TRBJ1-4; 8 bases are shared with TRBD1. CDR3 length equals 17 residues. Germline CDR1 reads MGHRA; CDR2 reads YSYEKL. The V segment lost 0 bases and the J segment 1 base; nucleotides outside the gene matches: 4. Written as DNA, the CDR3 is TGCGCCAGCAGCCAAGACAGAACAGGGGGAACTAATGAAAAACTGTTTTTT. Encoded protein: CASSQDRTGGTNEKLFF.

V is TRBV19 and J is TRBJ1-2; D call uncertain. CDR3 length: 13 amino acids. Looked up from germline, CDR1 is LNHDA and CDR2 is SQIVND (reference sequence). V was cut by 10 bases and J by 11 bases, with 23 bases left in between. The CDR3 here is CATSELPGEGYTF. CDR3 DNA: TGTGCCACCTCAGAGCTCCCAGGCGAAGGGTACACCTTC.

This clone was seen a single time. The chain couples TRBV7-9 to TRBJ2-7; D ambiguous. V was pared by 5 bases and J by 2 bases, with 19 bases between. Germline CDR1 and CDR2: SEHNR and FQNEAQ (reference sequence). CDR3 size: 16 residues. CDR3 coding DNA: TGTGCCAGCAGCCCCATGGCGGCCTACCCTGCCTACGAGCAGTACTTC. It codes for CASSPMAAYPAYEQYF.

The chain recombines TRBV27 with TRBJ1-1; possibly TRBD1 for D (6 bases). Trimming left V 4 bases short and J 8 bases short, with 14 bases between. CDR3 length equals 13 residues. Looked up from germline, CDR1 is MNHEY and CDR2 is SMNVEV (reference sequence). The chain's CDR3 is CASSWAPGAEAFF. The DNA of the CDR3 is TGTGCCAGCAGTTGGGCCCCGGGGGCGGAAGCTTTCTTT.

This chain links TRBV30 with TRBJ2-7; perhaps TRBD2 as D (5 bases). This CDR3 has 12 amino acids. Trimming took 0 bases from V and 4 from J, leaving 7 bases between them. Germline V gives CDR1 GTSNPN, CDR2 SVGIG (reference sequence). The DNA for the CDR3 is TGTGCCTGGAGTGTATCGGGGTACGAGCAGTACTTC. This sequence encodes CAWSVSGYEQYF.

The CDR3 here is CATSLRGRSGDEQYF. Here the CDR3 DNA reads TGTGCCACCAGCCTACGGGGGCGGTCAGGGGACGAGCAGTACTTC. The V and J genes are TRBV15 and TRBJ2-7; tentatively, D is TRBD1 or TRBD2 (6 bases each). The CDR3 has 15 residues. The V end was cut by 5 bases, the J end by 5 bases, with 19 bases between. Germline V gene data show CDR1 as LNHNV and CDR2 as YYDKDF (reference sequence).

CDR3 region: CASSIGGLDGYTF. The CDR3 DNA follows: TGTGCCAGTAGTATAGGGGGCTTGGACGGCTACACCTTC. The chain is built from TRBV19 and TRBJ1-2; tentative D call: TRBD1 (5 bases). V lost 1 base, J lost 8 bases, and 11 bases lay in between. Germline V lookup: CDR1 LNHDA, CDR2 SQIVND (reference sequence). CDR3 size: 13 residues.

The J gene is TRBJ2-3, the V gene TRBV9; no clear D. The CDR3 runs 16 residues. Trimming removed 2 bases from V and 0 bases from J, with 13 bases in between. Looked up from germline, CDR1 is SGDLS and CDR2 is YYNGEE. CDR3 nucleotide sequence: TGTGCCAGCAGCGTTGACTCAACCTCTAGCACAGATACGCAGTATTTT. It encodes CASSVDSTSSTDTQYF.

This clone was counted a single time. V is TRBV6-5 and J is TRBJ1-4; 8 bases match TRBD1. This CDR3 contains 14 residues. Germline values: CDR1 MNHEY, CDR2 SVGAGI. The ends lost 6 bases at V and 5 bases at J; junction bases unmatched: 5. For the CDR3, the DNA is TGTGCCAGCAGCCCCGGACAGGGCAATGAAAAACTGTTTTTT. It specifies CASSPGQGNEKLFF.

The rearrangement links TRBV27 to TRBJ2-3; 9 positions agree with TRBD2. Looked up from germline, CDR1 is MNHEY and CDR2 is SMNVEV (reference sequence). The CDR3 length is 14 residues. J gave up 5 bases and V 6 bases, and 6 bases lay outside the gene matches. The CDR3 nucleotides read TGTGCCAGCAGCACCGGACTAGCGCTAGATACGCAGTATTTT. The encoded protein is CASSTGLALDTQYF.

The CDR3: CASSSGTGVGEQYF. In DNA form, the CDR3 reads TGTGCCAGCAGTTCCGGGACAGGGGTTGGCGAGCAGTACTTC. This rearrangement joins TRBV2 to TRBJ2-7, with TRBD1 matching over 10 bases. This CDR3 has 14 amino acids. Germline trimming cut 5 bases from V and 6 bases from J; bases unmatched to any gene: 7. CDR1 and CDR2 from the germline V gene are SNHLY and FYNNEI.

The chain recombines TRBV28 with TRBJ1-4, with D unresolved. The ends were cut back, 7 bases at V and 0 bases at J, with 12 bases in the middle. The CDR3 is 15 amino acids. Germline lookup yields CDR1 MDHEN and CDR2 SYDVKM. The CDR3 sequence: CASTSDTATNEKLFF. The CDR3 DNA is TGTGCCAGCACCAGTGACACTGCAACTAATGAAAAACTGTTTTTT.

This clone is medium-sized. The V and J genes are TRBV25-1 and TRBJ1-5, with D possibly matching TRBD1 (6 bases). The V and J ends lost 2 bases and 5 bases respectively, with 10 bases between them. The CDR3 sequence is 14 residues long. Germline assignment: CDR1 MGHDK and CDR2 SYGVNS. This CDR3 reads CASSEQGPDQPQHF. The CDR3 nucleotides read TGTGCCAGCAGTGAACAGGGGCCCGATCAGCCCCAGCATTTT.

This chain connects TRBV5-4 to TRBJ2-7; the D is unclear. The germline V gene has CDR1 SGHNT and CDR2 YYREEE (reference sequence). V lost 4 bases, J lost 2 bases, and 13 bases lay in between. The CDR3 is 14 residues long. The CDR3 DNA follows: TGTGCCAGCAGCAAAAGGACGGTACCCTACGAGCAGTACTTC. Residues: CASSKRTVPYEQYF.

V and J are TRBV6-4 and TRBJ2-1, with D unresolved. This CDR3 contains 15 residues. Trimming took off 4 bases at V and 0 bases at J, with 10 bases between the two ends. Looked up from germline, CDR1 is MRHNA and CDR2 is SNTAGT. Here the CDR3 reads CASSVDDISYNEQFF. In DNA, the CDR3 is TGTGCCAGCAGTGTGGATGATATCTCCTACAATGAGCAGTTCTTC.

In this sample, this clone turned up once. The chain has TRBV2 and TRBJ2-2; D unclear. Trimming pared 8 bases from V and 1 base from J, leaving 5 bases between. The CDR3 spans 12 residues. Germline CDR1 and CDR2: SNHLY and FYNNEI. The CDR3 nucleotides read TGTGCCAGCTTAGAGAACACCGGGGAGCTGTTTTTT. Translation gives CASLENTGELFF.

The rearrangement joins TRBV2 to TRBJ1-6; 11 positions agree with TRBD1. V was pared by 4 bases and J by 10 bases, with 3 bases of the junction left unmatched. Germline V CDR1 and CDR2: SNHLY, FYNNEI. The CDR3 covers 14 residues. The CDR3 reads CASSGTGGQSPLHF. The DNA for the CDR3 is TGTGCCAGCAGTGGGACAGGGGGCCAATCACCCCTCCACTTT.

The CDR3 coding sequence is TGTGCCACCAGCAGGGGGGGCAACGCGAACACTGAAGCTTTCTTT. Amino acids: CATSRGGNANTEAFF. The rearrangement uses TRBV15 and TRBJ1-1, with a weak D call TRBD1 (6 bases). From germline, CDR1 is LNHNV and CDR2 YYDKDF (reference sequence). V lost 3 bases and J 1 base, leaving 12 bases between the germline ends. The CDR3 sequence is 15 residues long.

The chain has TRBV2 and TRBJ2-7; the D is unclear. The CDR3 has 13 residues. V was clipped by 11 bases and J by 7 bases, with 21 bases between them. The germline CDR1 and CDR2 sequences are SNHLY and FYNNEI. CDR3 bases: TGTGCCCGCCAACGTGACACCATGGGGGAGCAGTACTTC. The encoded protein is CARQRDTMGEQYF.

Here the CDR3 reads CASSQQHRLGIVAGELFF. Here the CDR3 DNA reads TGTGCCAGCAGCCAGCAGCATAGACTAGGTATTGTCGCCGGGGAGCTGTTTTTT. V gene TRBV4-2 combines with J gene TRBJ2-2, with D perhaps TRBD2 (6 bases). The CDR3 contains 18 residues. Trimming left V 3 bases short and J 6 bases short, with 23 bases between. Germline values: CDR1 LGHNA, CDR2 YNFKEQ.

This sequence joins TRBV27 and TRBJ1-1; tentative D call: TRBD1 (6 bases). V gave up 1 base and J gave up 5 bases, with 14 bases separating them. CDR3 length equals 15 residues. The germline CDR1 and CDR2 sequences are MNHEY and SMNVEV (reference sequence). The CDR3 reads CASSLLKGVLTEAFF. Here the CDR3 DNA reads TGTGCCAGCAGTTTATTGAAGGGGGTTCTGACTGAAGCTTTCTTT.

The rearrangement joins TRBV6-1 to TRBJ2-5, with 11 bases lining up with TRBD1. The DNA end is more similar to TRBJ2-7, so the J call may be wrong. This CDR3 has 15 residues. Germline CDR1 and CDR2: MNHNS and SASEGT. The CDR3 DNA reads as TGTGCCAGCAGTGCCTCCGGGACAGGGGGCTACGAGCAGTACTTC. The encoded protein is CASSASGTGGYEQYF.